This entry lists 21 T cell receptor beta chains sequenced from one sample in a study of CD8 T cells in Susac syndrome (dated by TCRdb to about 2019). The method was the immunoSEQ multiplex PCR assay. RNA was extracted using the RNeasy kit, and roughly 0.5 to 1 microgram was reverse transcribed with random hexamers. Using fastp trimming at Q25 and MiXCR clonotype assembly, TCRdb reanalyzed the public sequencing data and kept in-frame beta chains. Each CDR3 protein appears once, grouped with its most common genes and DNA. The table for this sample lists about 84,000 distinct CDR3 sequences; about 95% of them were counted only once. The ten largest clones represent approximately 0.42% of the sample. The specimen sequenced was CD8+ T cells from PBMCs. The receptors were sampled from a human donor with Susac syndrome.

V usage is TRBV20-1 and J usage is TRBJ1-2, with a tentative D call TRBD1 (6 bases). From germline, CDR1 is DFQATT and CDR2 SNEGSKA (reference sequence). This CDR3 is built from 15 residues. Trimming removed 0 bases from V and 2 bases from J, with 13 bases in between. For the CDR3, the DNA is TGCAGTGCTAGAGACTCGGACAGACCCAACTATGGCTACACCTTC. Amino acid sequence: CSARDSDRPNYGYTF.

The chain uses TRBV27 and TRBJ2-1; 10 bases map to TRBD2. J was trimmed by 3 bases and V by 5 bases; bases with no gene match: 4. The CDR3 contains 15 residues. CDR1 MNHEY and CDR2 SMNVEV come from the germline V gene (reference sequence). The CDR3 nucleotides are TGTGCCAGCAGTAAGCGGGAGGGGCTCTACAATGAGCAGTTCTTC. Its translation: CASSKREGLYNEQFF.

DNA for the CDR3: TGTGCCACCAAGGGACAAGGGTCCGTAAGACAGCCCCAGCATTTT. The encoded protein is CATKGQGSVRQPQHF. This chain joins TRBV6-2 or TRBV6-3 and TRBJ1-5; possible D gene TRBD1, 6 bases. This CDR3 has 15 residues. Per germline, CDR1 MNHEY and CDR2 SVGEGT. The V end lost 10 bases, the J end lost 7 bases, and 23 bases lay between the germline ends.

In DNA, the CDR3 is TGTGCCAGCAGCCGTGGACAGTATGAGACCCAGTACTTC. Residues: CASSRGQYETQYF. The chain is built from TRBV28 and TRBJ2-5; maybe TRBD1 (6 bases). The germline gives CDR1 MDHEN, CDR2 SYDVKM. The V and J ends lost 6 bases and 5 bases respectively, with 13 bases between them. This CDR3 contains 13 residues.

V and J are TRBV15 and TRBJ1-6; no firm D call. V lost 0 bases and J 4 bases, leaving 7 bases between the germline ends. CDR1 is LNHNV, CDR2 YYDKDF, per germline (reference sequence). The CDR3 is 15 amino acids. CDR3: CATSRDRGYNSPLHF. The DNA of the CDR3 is TGTGCCACCAGCAGAGATCGAGGTTATAATTCACCCCTCCACTTT.

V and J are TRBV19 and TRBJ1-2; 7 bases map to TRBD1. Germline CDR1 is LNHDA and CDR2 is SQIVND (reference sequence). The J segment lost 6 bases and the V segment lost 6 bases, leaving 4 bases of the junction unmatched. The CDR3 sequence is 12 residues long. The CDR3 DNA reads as TGTGCCAGTAGGACAGGGTACGATGGCTACACCTTC. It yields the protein CASRTGYDGYTF.

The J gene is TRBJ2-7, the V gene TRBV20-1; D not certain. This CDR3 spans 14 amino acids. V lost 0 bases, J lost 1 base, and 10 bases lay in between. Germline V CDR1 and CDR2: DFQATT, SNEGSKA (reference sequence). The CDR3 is CSARDLLGSYEQYV. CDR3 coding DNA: TGCAGTGCTAGAGATCTCTTGGGGTCCTACGAGCAGTACGTC.

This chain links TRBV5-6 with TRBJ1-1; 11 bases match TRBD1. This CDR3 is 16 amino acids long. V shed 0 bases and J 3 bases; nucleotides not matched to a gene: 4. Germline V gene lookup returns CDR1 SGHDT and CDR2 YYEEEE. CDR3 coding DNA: TGTGCCAGCAGCTTGGGGACAGGGGGCGGATACACTGAAGCTTTCTTT. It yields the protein CASSLGTGGGYTEAFF. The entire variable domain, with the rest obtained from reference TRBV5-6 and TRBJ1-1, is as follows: DAGVTQSPTHLIKTRGQQVTLRCSPKSGHDTVSWYQQALGQGPQFIFQYYEEEERQRGNFPDRFSGHQFPNYSSELNVNALLLGDSALYLCASSLGTGGGYTEAFFGQGTRLTVV.

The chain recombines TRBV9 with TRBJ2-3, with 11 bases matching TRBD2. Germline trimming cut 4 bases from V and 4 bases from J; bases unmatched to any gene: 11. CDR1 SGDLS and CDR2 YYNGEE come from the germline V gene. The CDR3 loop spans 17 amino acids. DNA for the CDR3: TGTGCCAGCAGCCCCCCGCCCACTAGCGGGAGTGCAGATACGCAGTATTTT. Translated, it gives CASSPPPTSGSADTQYF.

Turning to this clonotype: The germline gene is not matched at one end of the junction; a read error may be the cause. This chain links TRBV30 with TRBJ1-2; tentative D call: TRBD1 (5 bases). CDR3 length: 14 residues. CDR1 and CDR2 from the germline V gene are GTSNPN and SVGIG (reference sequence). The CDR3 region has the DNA TGTGCCCGTGGAGATCAGGGCGGGAATGATGGCCACACCTTC. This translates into CARGDQGGNDGHTF.

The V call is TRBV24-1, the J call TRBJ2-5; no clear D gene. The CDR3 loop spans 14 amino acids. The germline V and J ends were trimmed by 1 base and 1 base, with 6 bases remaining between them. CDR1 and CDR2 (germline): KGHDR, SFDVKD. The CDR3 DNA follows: TGTGCCACCAGTGATTTATCTAGCCAAGAGACCCAGTACTTC. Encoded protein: CATSDLSSQETQYF.

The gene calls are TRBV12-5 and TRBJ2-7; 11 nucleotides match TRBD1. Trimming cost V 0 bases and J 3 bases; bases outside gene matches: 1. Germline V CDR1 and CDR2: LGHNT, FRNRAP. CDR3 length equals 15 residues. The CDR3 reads CASGLVGTGGYEQYF. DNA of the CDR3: TGTGCTAGTGGTTTGGTGGGGACAGGGGGCTACGAGCAGTACTTC.

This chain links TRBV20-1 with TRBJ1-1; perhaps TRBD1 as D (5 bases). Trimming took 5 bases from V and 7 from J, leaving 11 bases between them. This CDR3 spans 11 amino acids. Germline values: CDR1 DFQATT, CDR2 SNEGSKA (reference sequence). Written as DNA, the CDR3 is TGCAGTGCTTCCCCAGGGTATGAAGCTTTCTTT. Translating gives CSASPGYEAFF.

This chain's CDR3 is CASSPGRSYGYTF. The CDR3 DNA follows: TGTGCCAGCAGCCCGGGACGGAGCTATGGCTACACCTTC. This sequence joins TRBV14 and TRBJ1-2; weak D call: TRBD1 (5 bases). CDR3 size: 13 residues. Germline lookup yields CDR1 SGHDN and CDR2 FVKESK. V dropped 4 bases and J dropped 4 bases, with 10 bases sitting between them.

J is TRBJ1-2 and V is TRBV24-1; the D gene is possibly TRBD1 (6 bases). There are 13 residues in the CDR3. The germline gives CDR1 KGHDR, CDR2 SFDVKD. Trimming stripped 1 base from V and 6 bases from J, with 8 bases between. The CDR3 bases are TGTGCCACCAGTGATTTACAGGGAAATGGCTACACCTTC. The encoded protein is CATSDLQGNGYTF.

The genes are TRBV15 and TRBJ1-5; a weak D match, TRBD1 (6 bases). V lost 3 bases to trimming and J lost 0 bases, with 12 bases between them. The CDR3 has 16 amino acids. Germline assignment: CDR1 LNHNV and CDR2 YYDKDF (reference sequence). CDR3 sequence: CATSRTDRYSNQPQHF. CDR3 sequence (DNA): TGTGCCACCAGCAGGACGGACAGATATAGCAATCAGCCCCAGCATTTT. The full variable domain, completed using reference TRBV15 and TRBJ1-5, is DAMVIQNPRYQVTQFGKPVTLSCSQTLNHNVMYWYQQKSSQAPKLLFHYYDKDFNNEADTPDNFQSRRPNTSFCFLDIRSPGLGDTAMYLCATSRTDRYSNQPQHFGDGTRLSIL.

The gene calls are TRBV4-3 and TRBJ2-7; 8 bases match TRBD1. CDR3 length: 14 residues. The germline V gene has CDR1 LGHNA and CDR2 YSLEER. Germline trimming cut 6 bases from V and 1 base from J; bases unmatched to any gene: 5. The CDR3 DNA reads TGCGCCAGCAGTTTTGGACAGGGTTCCTACGAGCAGTACTTC. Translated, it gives CASSFGQGSYEQYF.

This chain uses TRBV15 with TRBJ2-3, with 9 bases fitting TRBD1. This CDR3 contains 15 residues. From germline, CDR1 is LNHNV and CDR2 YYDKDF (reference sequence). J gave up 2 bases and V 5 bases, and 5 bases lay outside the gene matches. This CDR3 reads CATSAGTGPTDTQYF. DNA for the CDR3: TGTGCCACCAGCGCCGGGACAGGGCCCACAGATACGCAGTATTTT.

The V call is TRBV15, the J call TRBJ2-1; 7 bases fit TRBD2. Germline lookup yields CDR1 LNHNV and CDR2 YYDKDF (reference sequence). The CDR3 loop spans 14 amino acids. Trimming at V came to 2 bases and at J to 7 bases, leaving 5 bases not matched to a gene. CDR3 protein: CATSRLAEGNEQFF. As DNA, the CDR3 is TGTGCCACCAGCAGACTAGCGGAAGGAAATGAGCAGTTCTTC.

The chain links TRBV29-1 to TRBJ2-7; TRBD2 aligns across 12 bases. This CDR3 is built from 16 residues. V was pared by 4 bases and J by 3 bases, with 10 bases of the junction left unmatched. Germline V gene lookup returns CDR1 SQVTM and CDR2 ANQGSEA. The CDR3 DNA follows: TGCAGCGTTGTTGGGCTAGCGGGAGGGGCTAGCTACGAGCAGTACTTC. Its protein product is CSVVGLAGGASYEQYF.

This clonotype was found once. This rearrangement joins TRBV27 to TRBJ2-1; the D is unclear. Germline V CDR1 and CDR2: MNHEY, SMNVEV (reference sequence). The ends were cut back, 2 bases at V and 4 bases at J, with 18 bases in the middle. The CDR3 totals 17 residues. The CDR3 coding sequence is TGTGCCAGCAGTTTACTCCGGACGGAGAGCCGTTACAATGAGCAGTTCTTC. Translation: CASSLLRTESRYNEQFF.